This T cell receptor (beta chain) was profiled in a study of long-term antiretroviral therapy in people with HIV. V was trimmed by 7 bases and J by 1 base, leaving 9 bases between them. The germline CDR1 and CDR2 sequences are SGHNT and YYREEE (reference sequence). The CDR3 has 13 amino acids. Survey-level resolution applied to immunoSEQ assay v3.0. The table came from immunoSEQ multiplex PCR; TCRdb's copy has only in-frame clones and leaves some out. The sample has more than 20,000 clones, more than 65% seen once. V is TRBV5-4 and J is TRBJ2-1, with a possible D match to TRBD2 (7 bases). Sequenced here: unsorted PBMCs, sampled 0.3 years after starting antiretroviral therapy. The sequence derives from a man in his forties or fifties with HIV. DNA of the CDR3: TGTGCCAGCGAGGGGGGGTCCTACAATGAGCAGTTCTTC. Translation gives CASEGGSYNEQFF.